This T cell receptor beta chain was identified in a study of blood T cell repertoires in COVID-19. Generated by immunoSEQ multiplex PCR, the TCRdb table keeps only in-frame clones and is missing some. The sample lists about 250,000 clones; approximately 85% were seen once. The sequence was collected from a woman aged 50 to 65 with acute COVID-19. Sequenced material: PBMCs or T cells enriched from blood (not recorded which).

Written as DNA, the CDR3 is TGCGCCAGCAGCGACATGGAGACCCAGTACTTC. It translates to CASSDMETQYF. The gene calls are TRBV5-1 and TRBJ2-5; D is uncertain. With 4 bases removed from V and 5 bases from J, the gap between germline ends came to 6 bases. The CDR3 consists of 11 residues. Germline V gene data show CDR1 as SGHRS and CDR2 as YFSETQ.